This T cell receptor beta chain was captured by sequencing in a study of T cell responses to AZD1222 COVID-19 vaccine. Broader study findings: Every sample of the repertoires postdated the peak T cell response.

Trimming left V 9 bases short and J 4 bases short, with 16 bases between. This CDR3 contains 13 residues. From germline, CDR1 is SGHKS and CDR2 YYEKEE (reference sequence). Clones were read by immunoSEQ multiplex PCR, and TCRdb kept only the in-frame ones, dropping some. The sample records 95,000 or so clones, 85% to 90% being singletons. Worth noting for this clone: What it binds is unknown.

The receptor was isolated from an adult in good health. The starting material was peripheral blood, obtained on day 0 of AZD1222 vaccination. V and J are TRBV5-5 and TRBJ1-2, with D maybe TRBD1 (5 bases). DNA for the CDR3: TGTGCCACCGGCTCCTGGGGCGGCTATGGCTACACCTTC. The encoded protein is CATGSWGGYGYTF.